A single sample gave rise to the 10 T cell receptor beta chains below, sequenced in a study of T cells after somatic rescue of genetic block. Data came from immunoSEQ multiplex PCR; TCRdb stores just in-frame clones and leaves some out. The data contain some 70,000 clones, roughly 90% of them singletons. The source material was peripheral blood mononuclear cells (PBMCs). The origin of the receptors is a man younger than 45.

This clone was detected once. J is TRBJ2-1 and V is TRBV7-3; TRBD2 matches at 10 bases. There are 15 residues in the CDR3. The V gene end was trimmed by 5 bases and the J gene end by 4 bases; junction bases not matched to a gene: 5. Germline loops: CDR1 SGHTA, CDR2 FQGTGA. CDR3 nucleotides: TGTGCCAGCAGCCCCCAGCGGGGGGGTTACAATGAGCAGTTCTTC. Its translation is CASSPQRGGYNEQFF.

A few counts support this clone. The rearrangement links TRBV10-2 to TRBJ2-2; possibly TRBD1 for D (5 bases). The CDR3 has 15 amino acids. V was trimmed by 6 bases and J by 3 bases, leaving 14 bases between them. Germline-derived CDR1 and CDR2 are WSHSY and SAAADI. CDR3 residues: CASRERQSDTGELFF. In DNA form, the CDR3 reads TGCGCCAGCAGAGAAAGACAGTCGGACACCGGGGAGCTGTTTTTT.

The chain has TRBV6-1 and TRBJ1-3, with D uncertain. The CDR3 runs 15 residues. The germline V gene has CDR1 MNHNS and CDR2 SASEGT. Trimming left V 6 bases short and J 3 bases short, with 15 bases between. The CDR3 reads CASRSRRGGGNTIYF. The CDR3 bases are TGTGCCAGCAGATCCAGACGCGGTGGTGGAAACACCATATATTTT.

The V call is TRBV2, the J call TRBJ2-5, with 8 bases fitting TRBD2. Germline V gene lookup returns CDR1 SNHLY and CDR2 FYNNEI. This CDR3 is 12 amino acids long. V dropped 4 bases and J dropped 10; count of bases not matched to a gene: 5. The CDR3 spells CASSAETSDQYF. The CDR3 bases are TGTGCCAGCAGTGCGGAGACTAGCGACCAGTACTTC.

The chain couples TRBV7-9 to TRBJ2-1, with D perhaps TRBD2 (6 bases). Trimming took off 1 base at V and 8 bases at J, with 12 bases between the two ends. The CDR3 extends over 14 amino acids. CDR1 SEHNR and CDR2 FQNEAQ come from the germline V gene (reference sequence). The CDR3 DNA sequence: TGTGCCAGCAGCTTAGGACCCTCTAGCGATGAGCAGTTCTTC. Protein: CASSLGPSSDEQFF.

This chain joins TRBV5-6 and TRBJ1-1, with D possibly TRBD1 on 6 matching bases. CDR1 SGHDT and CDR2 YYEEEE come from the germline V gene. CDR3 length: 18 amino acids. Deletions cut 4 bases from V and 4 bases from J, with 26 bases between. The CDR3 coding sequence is TGTGCCAGCAGCCCGAGACGGCAGGGGATTCTTGGTGGCACTGAAGCTTTCTTT. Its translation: CASSPRRQGILGGTEAFF.

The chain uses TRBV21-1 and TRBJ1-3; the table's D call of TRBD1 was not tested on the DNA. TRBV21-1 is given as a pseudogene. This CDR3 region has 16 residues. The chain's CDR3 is CASSKAATELGNTIYF. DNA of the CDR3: TGTGCCAGCAGCAAAGCCGCGACAGAACTTGGAAACACCATATATTTT.

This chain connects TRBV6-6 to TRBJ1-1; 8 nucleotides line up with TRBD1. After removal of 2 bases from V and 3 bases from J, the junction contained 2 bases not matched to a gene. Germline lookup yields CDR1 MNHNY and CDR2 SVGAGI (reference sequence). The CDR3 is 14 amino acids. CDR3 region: CASSYQDRDTEAFF. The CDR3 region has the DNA TGTGCCAGCAGTTACCAGGACAGGGACACTGAAGCTTTCTTT.

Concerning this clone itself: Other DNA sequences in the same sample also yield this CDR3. Here the CDR3 reads CASSRSGGGETQYF. CDR3 nucleotide sequence: TGTGCCAGCAGCCGAAGCGGGGGAGGGGAGACCCAGTACTTC. This chain joins TRBV7-3 and TRBJ2-5, with TRBD2 matching 8 bases. Germline values: CDR1 SGHTA, CDR2 FQGTGA. Trimming took 5 bases from V and 5 from J; bases not matched to a gene: 7. The CDR3 has 14 residues.

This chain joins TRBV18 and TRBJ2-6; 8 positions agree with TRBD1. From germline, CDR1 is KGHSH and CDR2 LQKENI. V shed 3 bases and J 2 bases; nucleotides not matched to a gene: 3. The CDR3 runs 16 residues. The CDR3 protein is CASSPAGGAGANVLTF. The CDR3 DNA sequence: TGTGCCAGCTCACCGGCAGGGGGCGCTGGGGCCAACGTCCTGACTTTC.